This TCR beta chain is drawn from a study of cytomegalovirus exposure and HLA in healthy donors. Across the whole study: An early release of data contained 80 million to 85 million unique TCRs, which came from HLA-typed donors. Study conclusions and caveats: Judged likely to be a sequencing artifact was a cluster of highly shared sequence variants. More clonal expansion characterized HLA-associated TCR beta chains than equally common others in a later analysis.

This CDR3 region has 12 residues. Deletions cut 6 bases from V and 5 bases from J, with 7 bases between. Germline loops: CDR1 MNHEY, CDR2 SVGAGI. 60 Vbeta and 13 Jbeta primers were used in PCR. Only in-frame clones appear in the TCRdb table, and some are missing; sequencing was by immunoSEQ multiplex PCR. The profile shows 150,000 to 200,000 clones, 65% to 85% of them singletons. A word on this clone: No antigen is known for it.

Specimen: PBMCs. The clonotype originates from a woman aged 25 to 39 in good health and CMV-seropositive. The V and J genes are TRBV6-5 and TRBJ2-2; D is unclear. CDR3 sequence: CASSSLTGELFF. The CDR3 DNA is TGTGCCAGCAGCTCGTTAACCGGGGAGCTGTTTTTT.